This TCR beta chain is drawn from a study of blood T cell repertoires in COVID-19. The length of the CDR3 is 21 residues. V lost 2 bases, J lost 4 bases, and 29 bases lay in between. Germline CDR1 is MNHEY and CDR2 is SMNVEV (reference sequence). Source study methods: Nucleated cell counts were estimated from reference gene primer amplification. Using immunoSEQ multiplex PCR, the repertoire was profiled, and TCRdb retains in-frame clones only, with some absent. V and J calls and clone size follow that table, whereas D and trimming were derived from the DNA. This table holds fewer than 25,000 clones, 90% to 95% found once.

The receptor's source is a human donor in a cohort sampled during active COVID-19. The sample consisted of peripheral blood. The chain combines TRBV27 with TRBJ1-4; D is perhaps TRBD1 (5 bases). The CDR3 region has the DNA TGTGCCAGCAGTTTACGCGGGACGGCGATCTCCGGGACGCACCATAATGAAAAACTGTTTTTT. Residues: CASSLRGTAISGTHHNEKLFF.